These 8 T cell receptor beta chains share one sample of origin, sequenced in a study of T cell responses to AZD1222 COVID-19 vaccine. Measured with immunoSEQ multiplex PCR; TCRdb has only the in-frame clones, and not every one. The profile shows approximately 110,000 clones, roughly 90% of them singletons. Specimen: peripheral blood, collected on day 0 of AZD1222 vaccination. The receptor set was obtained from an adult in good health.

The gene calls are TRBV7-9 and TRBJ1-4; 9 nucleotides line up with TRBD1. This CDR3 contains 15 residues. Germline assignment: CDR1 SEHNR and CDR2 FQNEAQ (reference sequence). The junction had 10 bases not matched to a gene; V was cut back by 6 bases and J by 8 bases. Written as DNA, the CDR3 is TGTGCCAGCAGTTTCCTCGGGACAGGGAGGGAAAAACTGTTTTTT. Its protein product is CASSFLGTGREKLFF.

The CDR3 is CAWSPGHTNEKLFF. The CDR3 region has the DNA TGTGCCTGGAGCCCGGGACACACTAATGAAAAACTGTTTTTT. The chain joins TRBV30 to TRBJ1-4, with D maybe TRBD1 (6 bases). V was trimmed by 3 bases and J by 2 bases, leaving 10 bases between them. The CDR3 is made up of 14 amino acids. Germline V gene data show CDR1 as GTSNPN and CDR2 as SVGIG (reference sequence).

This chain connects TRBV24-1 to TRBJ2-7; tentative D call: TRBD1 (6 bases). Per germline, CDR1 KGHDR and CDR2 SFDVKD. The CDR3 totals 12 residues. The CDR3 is CALRGQSYEQYF. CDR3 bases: TGTGCACTTCGGGGACAATCCTACGAGCAGTACTTC.

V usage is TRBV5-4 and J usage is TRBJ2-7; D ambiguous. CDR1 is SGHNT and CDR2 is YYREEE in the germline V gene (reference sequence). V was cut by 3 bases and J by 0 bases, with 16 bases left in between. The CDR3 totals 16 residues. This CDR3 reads CASSSLMTDLSYEQYF. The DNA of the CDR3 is TGTGCCAGCAGCTCCCTAATGACGGATCTCTCCTACGAGCAGTACTTC.

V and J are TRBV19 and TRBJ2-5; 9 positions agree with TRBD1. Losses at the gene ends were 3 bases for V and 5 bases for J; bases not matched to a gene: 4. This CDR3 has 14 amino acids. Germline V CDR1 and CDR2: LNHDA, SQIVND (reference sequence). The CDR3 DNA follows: TGTGCCAGTAGTATTACAGGGGGCGCCGAGACCCAGTACTTC. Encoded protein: CASSITGGAETQYF.

The CDR3: CASSPLSGRAIDTQYF. In DNA form, the CDR3 reads TGTGCCAGCAGTCCCCTTAGCGGGAGGGCCATAGATACGCAGTATTTT. The J gene is TRBJ2-3, the V gene TRBV27, with 11 bases fitting TRBD2. J lost 5 bases, V lost 5 bases, and 9 bases had no gene match. The germline V gene has CDR1 MNHEY and CDR2 SMNVEV (reference sequence). The CDR3 totals 16 residues.

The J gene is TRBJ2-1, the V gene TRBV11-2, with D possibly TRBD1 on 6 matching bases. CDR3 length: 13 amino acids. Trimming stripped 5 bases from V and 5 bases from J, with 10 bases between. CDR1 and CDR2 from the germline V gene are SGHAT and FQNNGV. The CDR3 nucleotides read TGTGCCAGCAGCATCAGGGGAAACAATGAGCAGTTCTTC. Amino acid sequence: CASSIRGNNEQFF.

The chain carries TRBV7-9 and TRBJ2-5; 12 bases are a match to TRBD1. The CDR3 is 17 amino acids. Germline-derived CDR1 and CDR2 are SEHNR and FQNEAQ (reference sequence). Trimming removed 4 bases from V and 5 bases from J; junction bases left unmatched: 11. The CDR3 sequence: CASSSPGQGALWETQYF. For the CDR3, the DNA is TGTGCCAGCAGCTCCCCGGGACAGGGGGCGTTGTGGGAGACCCAGTACTTC.